This entry lists 27 T cell receptor beta chains sequenced from one sample in a study of shared clonotypes between healthy human individuals. Using immunoSEQ multiplex PCR, the repertoire was profiled, and TCRdb retains in-frame clones only, with some absent. The table includes 2 million to 2.5 million clones, 80% to 95% detected once. The sequencing sample was made of naive CD4+ T cells from PBMCs. Subset here: CD45RA+ positively selected. These receptors were obtained from a young man in good health. Some clones in this sample may be carry-over from other donors' samples.

The chain joins TRBV28 to TRBJ2-7; 7 nucleotides match TRBD1. J gave up 2 bases and V 7 bases, and 8 bases lay outside the gene matches. Germline-derived CDR1 and CDR2 are MDHEN and SYDVKM. CDR3 length equals 14 residues. In DNA, the CDR3 is TGTGCCAGCAAACCGGGACAGAACACCTACGAGCAGTACTTC. It specifies CASKPGQNTYEQYF.

This clone appeared a single time. The V and J genes are TRBV4-2 and TRBJ2-3; 9 nucleotides agree with TRBD1. This CDR3 has 19 amino acids. The V and J ends lost 1 base and 3 bases, in that order; junction bases with no gene match: 14. Germline CDR1 reads LGHNA; CDR2 reads YNFKEQ. CDR3 nucleotides: TGTGCCAGCAGCCAAGTTCGGGGACAGGGTGTGTTCGGGACAGATACGCAGTATTTT. Translating it yields CASSQVRGQGVFGTDTQYF.

V usage is TRBV5-4 and J usage is TRBJ1-2, with a possible D match to TRBD1 (5 bases). Trimming pared 1 base from V and 7 bases from J, leaving 14 bases between. From germline, CDR1 is SGHNT and CDR2 YYREEE (reference sequence). This CDR3 has 14 amino acids. CDR3 nucleotide sequence: TGTGCCAGCAGCTTGAAGGCCCTCGGGGGTGGCTACACCTTC. Amino acid sequence: CASSLKALGGGYTF.

This clone appeared a single time. The rearrangement links TRBV18 to TRBJ1-1, with D unresolved. In germline, CDR1 is KGHSH, CDR2 LQKENI. V lost 3 bases and J lost 5, with 28 bases in between. The CDR3 extends over 19 amino acids. The CDR3 protein is CASSPIFLRQGMTGTEAFF. Written as DNA, the CDR3 is TGTGCCAGCTCACCGATTTTCTTGAGGCAAGGGATGACTGGGACTGAAGCTTTCTTT.

V gene TRBV9 combines with J gene TRBJ2-1, with 8 bases matching TRBD2. The V and J ends lost 4 bases and 4 bases, in that order; junction bases with no gene match: 7. CDR3 size: 15 residues. Germline values: CDR1 SGDLS, CDR2 YYNGEE. DNA of the CDR3: TGTGCCAGCAGCTGGACCAGCGGGAGTTACAATGAGCAGTTCTTC. Protein product: CASSWTSGSYNEQFF.

The chain has TRBV25-1 and TRBJ2-5; TRBD1 is a possible D gene (6 bases). Germline values: CDR1 MGHDK, CDR2 SYGVNS. Trimming stripped 10 bases from V and 4 bases from J, with 19 bases between. This CDR3 comprises 14 residues. CDR3 DNA sequence: TGTGCCACCTCGACAGGAGCCTTGGGAGAGACCCAGTACTTC. Residues: CATSTGALGETQYF.

The chain links TRBV2 to TRBJ1-3; D unclear. CDR3 length equals 15 residues. The V gene lost 4 bases and the J gene lost 0 bases, with 10 bases spanning the gap. CDR1 and CDR2 (germline): SNHLY, FYNNEI. The CDR3 DNA follows: TGTGCCAGCAGTGTGGGTGGCCGCTCTGGAAACACCATATATTTT. Its translation: CASSVGGRSGNTIYF.

V gene TRBV30 combines with J gene TRBJ2-7; 9 nucleotides match TRBD1. Looked up from germline, CDR1 is GTSNPN and CDR2 is SVGIG (reference sequence). The CDR3 consists of 13 residues. V shed 8 bases and J 7 bases; nucleotides not matched to a gene: 12. The CDR3 sequence is CAQSGTGISEQYF. The CDR3, as DNA: TGTGCCCAGTCCGGGACAGGGATTTCAGAGCAGTACTTC.

The V and J genes are TRBV28 and TRBJ2-5, with TRBD1 identical over 11 bases. This CDR3 is built from 15 residues. J gave up 5 bases and V 1 base, and 3 bases lay outside the gene matches. CDR1 MDHEN and CDR2 SYDVKM come from the germline V gene. CDR3 coding DNA: TGTGCCAGCAGTTTATCGGGACAGGGGGGCGAGACCCAGTACTTC. Amino acids: CASSLSGQGGETQYF.

The chain combines TRBV14 with TRBJ1-2; 8 nucleotides line up with TRBD1. The ends lost 5 bases at V and 5 bases at J; junction bases unmatched: 10. CDR1 and CDR2 (germline): SGHDN, FVKESK. The CDR3 has 15 residues. This CDR3 reads CASSFGTGRPYGYTF. The CDR3 DNA follows: TGTGCCAGCAGCTTTGGGACAGGAAGACCATATGGCTACACCTTC.

This rearrangement joins TRBV5-4 to TRBJ2-7, with D perhaps TRBD1 (7 bases). Trimming took 4 bases from V and 3 from J, leaving 17 bases between them. CDR1 SGHNT and CDR2 YYREEE come from the germline V gene (reference sequence). CDR3 length equals 15 residues. The chain's CDR3 is CASSQRTGLSYEQYF. The CDR3 DNA sequence: TGTGCCAGCAGCCAGCGGACAGGACTAAGCTACGAGCAGTACTTC.

This clone was observed a few times. The chain couples TRBV5-1 to TRBJ1-2, with D possibly being TRBD1 (6 bases). The CDR3 loop spans 13 amino acids. Trimming removed 4 bases from V and 7 bases from J, with 14 bases in between. Germline V gene sequence: CDR1 SGHRS, CDR2 YFSETQ. CDR3 nucleotides: TGCGCCAGCAGCCTACCGGGGGCGGGTGGCTACACCTTC. This sequence encodes CASSLPGAGGYTF. Filled out from reference TRBV5-1 and TRBJ1-2, the complete variable domain reads KAGVTQTPRYLIKTRGQQVTLSCSPISGHRSVSWYQQTPGQGLQFLFEYFSETQRNKGNFPGRFSGRQFSNSRSEMNVSTLELGDSALYLCASSLPGAGGYTFGSGTRLTVV.

The rearrangement joins TRBV7-9 to TRBJ2-2, with D hard to call. Germline CDR1 reads SEHNR; CDR2 reads FQNEAQ (reference sequence). This CDR3 contains 15 residues. With 2 bases removed from V and 2 bases from J, the gap between germline ends came to 9 bases. The CDR3 sequence: CASSLQRFNTGELFF. In nucleotides, the CDR3 is TGTGCCAGCAGCTTACAGCGATTTAACACCGGGGAGCTGTTTTTT. Combining the CDR3 with reference TRBV7-9 and TRBJ2-2 gives the whole variable domain DTGVSQNPRHKITKRGQNVTFRCDPISEHNRLYWYRQTLGQGPEFLTYFQNEAQLEKSRLLSDRFSAERPKGSFSTLEIQRTEQGDSAMYLCASSLQRFNTGELFFGEGSRLTVL.

This clone was counted a single time. J is TRBJ2-7 and V is TRBV11-3; TRBD1 is a possible D gene (7 bases). The germline V gene has CDR1 SGHNT and CDR2 YENEEA. V was trimmed by 5 bases and J by 5 bases, leaving 10 bases between them. This CDR3 spans 12 amino acids. This CDR3 reads CASSPRGDEQYF. The CDR3 bases are TGTGCCAGCAGCCCCAGGGGGGACGAGCAGTACTTC.

The V call is TRBV5-1, the J call TRBJ1-4, with 8 bases lining up with TRBD1. CDR1 is SGHRS and CDR2 is YFSETQ in the germline V gene. V was pared by 3 bases and J by 4 bases, with 8 bases of the junction left unmatched. The CDR3 contains 16 residues. The CDR3 nucleotides are TGCGCCAGCAGCTCCCTCGGACAGGGCGATAATGAAAAACTGTTTTTT. Translated: CASSSLGQGDNEKLFF.

A word on this clone: Within the sample, other DNA sequences also encode this same CDR3. This sequence joins TRBV7-8 and TRBJ1-1; D unresolved. Germline CDR1 and CDR2: SGHVS and FQNEAQ. V gave up 5 bases and J gave up 1 base, with 8 bases separating them. CDR3 length: 13 amino acids. This chain's CDR3 is CASSQPGNTEAFF. DNA of the CDR3: TGTGCCAGCAGCCAGCCCGGGAACACTGAAGCTTTCTTT.

The V gene is TRBV29-1, the J gene TRBJ1-1, with 7 bases fitting TRBD1. Germline V CDR1 and CDR2: SQVTM, ANQGSEA. With 5 bases clipped from V and 2 bases from J, the junction kept 8 bases outside the gene matches. This CDR3 has 14 amino acids. This CDR3 is CSVQRGQINTEAFF. In nucleotides, the CDR3 is TGCAGCGTTCAAAGGGGACAGATTAACACTGAAGCTTTCTTT.

In regard to this clone: Possible read error: a much larger clone is one base away. This sample includes further DNA sequences coding for the same CDR3. The chain couples TRBV6-5 to TRBJ2-7; 10 bases align to TRBD2. V lost 2 bases, J lost 3 bases, and 1 base stayed unmatched. This CDR3 is 14 amino acids long. Germline CDR1 and CDR2: MNHEY and SVGAGI. The CDR3 here is CASSYERGGYEQYF. For the CDR3, the DNA is TGTGCCAGCAGTTACGAGCGGGGGGGCTACGAGCAGTACTTC.

This chain connects TRBV5-8 to TRBJ1-5; 7 nucleotides align to TRBD1. The CDR3 has 16 residues. The germline CDR1 and CDR2 sequences are SGHTS and YDEGEE. V was pared by 5 bases and J by 2 bases, with 10 bases of the junction left unmatched. Here the CDR3 DNA reads TGTGCCAGCAGATATACAGGGGTCCGGGGCAATCAGCCCCAGCATTTT. Translation: CASRYTGVRGNQPQHF.

The J gene is TRBJ2-3, the V gene TRBV11-2; TRBD2 might be the D (5 bases). CDR3 length: 15 residues. Germline CDR1 is SGHAT and CDR2 is FQNNGV. V lost 5 bases and J lost 1, with 13 bases in between. CDR3 DNA sequence: TGTGCCAGCAGCCTATTACGGGGAGGCACAGATACGCAGTATTTT. It encodes CASSLLRGGTDTQYF.

The rearrangement joins TRBV2 to TRBJ2-3; possibly TRBD2 for D (6 bases). Germline V gene data show CDR1 as SNHLY and CDR2 as FYNNEI. V lost 7 bases and J 2 bases, leaving 19 bases between the germline ends. CDR3 length: 16 residues. CDR3 protein: CASTETSREVTDTQYF. CDR3 bases: TGTGCCAGCACCGAAACCTCCAGGGAGGTCACAGATACGCAGTATTTT. The full variable domain, rest sourced from reference TRBV2 and TRBJ2-3, is EPEVTQTPSHQVTQMGQEVILRCVPISNHLYFYWYRQILGQKVEFLVSFYNNEISEKSEIFDDQFSVERPDGSNFTLKIRSTKLEDSAMYFCASTETSREVTDTQYFGPGTRLTVL.

The chain uses TRBV5-1 and TRBJ1-2, with a tentative D call TRBD1 (6 bases). The germline V and J ends were trimmed by 6 bases and 1 base, with 25 bases remaining between them. The CDR3 is 18 amino acids. CDR1 and CDR2 (germline): SGHRS, YFSETQ. DNA of the CDR3: TGCGCCAGCAAGCTATTACCTGGACAGCGAGAAATTAACTATGGCTACACCTTC. Translated: CASKLLPGQREINYGYTF.

As to this clone: This specimen includes other DNA sequences encoding the same CDR3. This chain links TRBV28 with TRBJ1-1; D call uncertain. V lost 2 bases, J lost 2 bases, and 6 bases lay in between. This CDR3 has 13 residues. The V gene's germline CDR1 is MDHEN and CDR2 SYDVKM. CDR3 residues: CASSLRVNTEAFF. The DNA of the CDR3 is TGTGCCAGCAGTTTACGAGTAAACACTGAAGCTTTCTTT. The whole variable domain, remainder taken from reference TRBV28 and TRBJ1-1, is DVKVTQSSRYLVKRTGEKVFLECVQDMDHENMFWYRQDPGLGLRLIYFSYDVKMKEKGDIPEGYSVSREKKERFSLILESASTNQTSMYLCASSLRVNTEAFFGQGTRLTVV.

This rearrangement joins TRBV2 to TRBJ1-4; possibly TRBD1 for D (6 bases). Germline V gene data show CDR1 as SNHLY and CDR2 as FYNNEI. Trimming cost V 7 bases and J 3 bases, with 9 bases left between them. The CDR3 totals 13 residues. The CDR3 region has the DNA TGTGCCAGCAACAGGGAGGCTAATGAAAAACTGTTTTTT. This sequence encodes CASNREANEKLFF.

This clone was seen a few times. This CDR3 is also generated by other DNA sequences in the sample. V usage is TRBV5-1 and J usage is TRBJ1-4; 7 bases are a match to TRBD1. From germline, CDR1 is SGHRS and CDR2 YFSETQ. Losses at the gene ends were 0 bases for V and 5 bases for J; bases not matched to a gene: 1. The CDR3 runs to 14 residues. CDR3 sequence (DNA): TGCGCCAGCAGCTTGGGACAGGGAAATGAAAAACTGTTTTTT. It encodes CASSLGQGNEKLFF.

The rearrangement joins TRBV10-3 to TRBJ2-5; 8 nucleotides agree with TRBD1. After removal of 6 bases from V and 11 bases from J, the junction contained 14 bases not matched to a gene. CDR3 size: 14 residues. Germline CDR1 and CDR2: ENHRY and SYGVKD. DNA of the CDR3: TGTGCCATCAGGGCGGACAGGGTACAGGGGGAGCAGTACTTC. This encodes CAIRADRVQGEQYF.

Concerning this clone itself: Other DNA sequences in this specimen translate into the identical CDR3. The chain couples TRBV9 to TRBJ2-7; 7 bases match TRBD1. Germline V gives CDR1 SGDLS, CDR2 YYNGEE. With V trimmed by 2 bases and J by 2 bases, 4 bases remained unmatched. The CDR3 spans 14 residues. CDR3 in amino acids: CASSVGTAAYEQYF. The CDR3 nucleotides read TGTGCCAGCAGCGTCGGGACAGCAGCCTACGAGCAGTACTTC.